The present T cell receptor beta chain was sequenced within a study of T cell changes during pregnancy in multiple sclerosis (dated by TCRdb to about 2019). At the level of the whole study: Changes in the T cell repertoire over the course of pregnancy were examined in this study in women with multiple sclerosis.

Worth noting for this clone: The specificity of this receptor is unknown. Nothing much larger sits one base from this clone, and base qualities are not available.

V and J lose 0 bases and 2 bases, and a span of 10 bases separates them. Taken from the germline V gene (reference sequence), the CDR1 and CDR2 loops are SEHNR and FQNEAQ. Counted from cysteine to phenylalanine, this CDR3 has 15 amino acids. Just CDR3 DNA is preserved here, 45 bases in frame from base 1. Library prep was done by the immunoSEQ multiplex PCR assay. The immuneACCESS repertoire file appears here via TCRdb, limited to in-frame rearrangements. These files lack a portion of the clones; in checked studies, under half of the deficit traces to unresolved V genes, and the cause of the others is not known. A total of roughly 99,000 clones appear in this sample, around 90% of them only once. Roughly 2.3% of the sample lies in the top ten.

This TCR derives from a female donor in good health, enrolled as a control in a pregnancy study. This chain is built from TRBV7-9 and TRBJ1-1, with no D gene named confidently. The material was peripheral blood, obtained after pregnancy. The DNA sequence is TGTGCCAGCAGCTTAGCTGGAACAGACAACACTGAAGCTTTCTTT. Its protein is CASSLAGTDNTEAFF. With the rest looked up from the reference TRBV7-9 and TRBJ1-1 genes rather than sequenced, the full variable domain is DTGVSQNPRHKITKRGQNVTFRCDPISEHNRLYWYRQTLGQGPEFLTYFQNEAQLEKSRLLSDRFSAERPKGSFSTLEIQRTEQGDSAMYLCASSLAGTDNTEAFFGQGTRLTVV.